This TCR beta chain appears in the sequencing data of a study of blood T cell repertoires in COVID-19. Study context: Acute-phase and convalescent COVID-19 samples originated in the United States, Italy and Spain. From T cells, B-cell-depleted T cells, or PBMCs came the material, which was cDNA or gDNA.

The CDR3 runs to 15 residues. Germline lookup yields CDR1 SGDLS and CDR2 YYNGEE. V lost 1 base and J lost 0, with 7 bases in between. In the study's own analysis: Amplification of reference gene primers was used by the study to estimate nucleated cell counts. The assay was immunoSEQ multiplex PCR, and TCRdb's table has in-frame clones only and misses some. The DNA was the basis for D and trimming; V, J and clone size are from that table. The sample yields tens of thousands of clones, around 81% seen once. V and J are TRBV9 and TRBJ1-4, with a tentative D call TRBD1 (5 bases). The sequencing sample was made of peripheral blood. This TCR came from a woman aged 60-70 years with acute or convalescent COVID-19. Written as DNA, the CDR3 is TGTGCCAGCAGCGTAACGGGGGCAACTAATGAAAAACTGTTTTTT. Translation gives CASSVTGATNEKLFF.